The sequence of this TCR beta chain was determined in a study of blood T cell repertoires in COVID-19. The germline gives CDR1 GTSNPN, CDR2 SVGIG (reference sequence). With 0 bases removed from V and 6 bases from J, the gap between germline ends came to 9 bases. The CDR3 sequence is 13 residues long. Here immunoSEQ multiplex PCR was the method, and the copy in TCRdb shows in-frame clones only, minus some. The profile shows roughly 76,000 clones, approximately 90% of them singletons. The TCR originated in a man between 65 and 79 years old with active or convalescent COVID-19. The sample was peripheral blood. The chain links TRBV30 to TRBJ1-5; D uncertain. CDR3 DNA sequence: TGTGCCTGGAGTGTAACCGAGAGTCAGCCCCAGCATTTT. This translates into CAWSVTESQPQHF.